The present T cell receptor beta chain was sequenced within a study of cytomegalovirus exposure and HLA in healthy donors. The PCR contained 60 Vbeta and 13 Jbeta primers. TCRdb's copy holds only in-frame clones and misses some; the assay was immunoSEQ multiplex PCR. There are about 94,000 clones in the sample; 60% to 80% occur only once, and roughly 3.7% lies in the top ten. Healthy bone marrow donors made up the donor group. The sample consisted of PBMCs. This receptor was taken from a man aged 25 to 40 in good health and CMV-seronegative.

CDR3 region: CSVTHRGKINEQFF. CDR3 DNA sequence: TGCAGCGTTACCCACAGGGGGAAGATCAATGAGCAGTTCTTC. V is TRBV29-1 and J is TRBJ2-1; 8 nucleotides align to TRBD1. V was pared by 5 bases and J by 6 bases, with 9 bases of the junction left unmatched. Germline values: CDR1 SQVTM, CDR2 ANQGSEA. The CDR3 loop spans 14 amino acids.